Listed below are T cell receptor beta chains from one sample, sequenced in a study of T-cell reconstitution after alpha-beta-depleted transplantation in children. TCRdb itself ran the PCR reads through MiXCR, one entry per CDR3 protein. The data show 600,000 to 700,000 distinct CDR3 sequences, 15% to 20% seen once. Source: PBMCs from the stem cell graft donor, taken from the stem cell graft. The source of these receptors is a human donor who donated a stem cell graft to a child with acute myeloid leukemia. CDR3s include the opening cysteine and the closing phenylalanine or tryptophan. D genes are given only for firm matches.

d_call: TRBD1
v_call: TRBV6-1
j_call: TRBJ2-2
cdr3_aa: CASSPQGAGGELFF

d_call: NA
v_call: TRBV7-3
j_call: TRBJ2-3
cdr3_aa: CASTEGGTGSTDTQYF

d_call: NA
v_call: TRBV9
j_call: TRBJ2-3
cdr3_aa: CASSVEVGTDTQYF

d_call: NA
v_call: TRBV20-1
j_call: TRBJ2-2
cdr3_aa: CSARPSITVSGELFF

d_call: TRBD1
v_call: TRBV10-3
j_call: TRBJ2-1
cdr3_aa: CAIAGTGGVNEQFF

d_call: TRBD2
v_call: TRBV6-2/TRBV6-3
j_call: TRBJ2-1
cdr3_aa: CASSYSAGGYNEQFF

d_call: TRBD2
v_call: TRBV6-5
j_call: TRBJ2-7
cdr3_aa: CASTTSGGRAHEQYF

d_call: NA
v_call: TRBV7-9
j_call: TRBJ1-1
cdr3_aa: CASRLPLENTEAFF

d_call: NA
v_call: TRBV7-9
j_call: TRBJ1-5
cdr3_aa: CASSPPSGQPQHF

d_call: TRBD2
v_call: TRBV5-1
j_call: TRBJ2-1
cdr3_aa: CASSAKLRLAGSNEQFF

d_call: NA
v_call: TRBV5-1
j_call: TRBJ2-1
cdr3_aa: CASSLEWLVDLGDW

d_call: NA
v_call: TRBV7-2
j_call: TRBJ2-1
cdr3_aa: CASSLAVGGNEQFF

d_call: NA
v_call: TRBV29-1
j_call: TRBJ2-5
cdr3_aa: CSVEDPDSGETQYF

d_call: TRBD1
v_call: TRBV20-1
j_call: TRBJ1-4
cdr3_aa: CSAYDRDYEKLFF

d_call: TRBD2
v_call: TRBV12-3/TRBV12-4
j_call: TRBJ2-3
cdr3_aa: CASSRGLTDTDTQYF

d_call: NA
v_call: TRBV6-5
j_call: TRBJ2-7
cdr3_aa: CASSYSWTLSSYEQYF

d_call: NA
v_call: TRBV12-3/TRBV12-4
j_call: TRBJ2-6
cdr3_aa: CASSFLANVLTF

d_call: NA
v_call: TRBV4-2
j_call: TRBJ2-2
cdr3_aa: CASSQLASNTGELFF

d_call: NA
v_call: TRBV7-6
j_call: TRBJ2-1
cdr3_aa: CASSFTGINNEQFF

d_call: NA
v_call: TRBV12-3/TRBV12-4
j_call: TRBJ1-1
cdr3_aa: CASSPPGHRAFF

d_call: NA
v_call: TRBV20-1
j_call: TRBJ1-1
cdr3_aa: CSARVGGTAYTEAFF

d_call: NA
v_call: TRBV20-1
j_call: TRBJ1-2
cdr3_aa: CSAREEGYTF

d_call: TRBD2
v_call: TRBV12-3/TRBV12-4
j_call: TRBJ2-3
cdr3_aa: CASSLTSGGATDTQYF